Listed here are 2 T cell receptor beta chains from one sample, sequenced in a study of T cell changes during pregnancy in multiple sclerosis. The protocol was immunoSEQ multiplex PCR, while the TCRdb copy is restricted to in-frame clones and leaves out a portion. The profile shows 55,000 to 80,000 clones, under 95% of them singletons. Sequences were derived from CD8+ T cells from peripheral blood mononuclear cells, sampled in the second trimester of pregnancy. The receptors stem from a female donor with multiple sclerosis, enrolled in a pregnancy study.

The chain is built from TRBV5-1 and TRBJ2-2; 7 nucleotides agree with TRBD2. Germline-derived CDR1 and CDR2 are SGHRS and YFSETQ. The CDR3 has 17 amino acids. J was trimmed by 0 bases and V by 1 base; bases with no gene match: 6. In DNA, the CDR3 is TGCGCCAGCAGCTTGAGGCTAGCGGCCTCGAACACCGGGGAGCTGTTTTTT. This sequence encodes CASSLRLAASNTGELFF.

This chain joins TRBV27 and TRBJ2-2; perhaps TRBD1 as D (5 bases). The CDR3 consists of 17 residues. Germline V CDR1 and CDR2: MNHEY, SMNVEV (reference sequence). Deletions cut 6 bases from V and 0 bases from J, with 17 bases between. The CDR3 here is CASSLDSAFANTGELFF. The DNA for the CDR3 is TGTGCCAGCAGCCTAGACAGTGCCTTCGCGAACACCGGGGAGCTGTTTTTT.